Given below is one TCR beta chain in context. Its antigen is not known. Amplification started from genomic DNA. Amplification of the beta chain CDR3 used 30 forward and 13 reverse multiplex primers. From the multiplex PCR reads, TCRdb called clonotypes with MiXCR, one entry per CDR3 protein. Of about 270,000 distinct CDR3 sequences in the sample, more than 45% are singletons; the top ten hold about an eighth. This record comes from a study of type 1 and type 2 diabetes patients. General observations from the study: Some T1D-only expanded clones might appear in more T2D or control samples. V and J gene usage correlated at about 0.97 between type 2 diabetes and control samples.

V lost 4 bases, J lost 4 bases, and 22 bases lay in between. Germline CDR1 reads WSHSY; CDR2 reads SAAADI. The CDR3 extends over 17 amino acids. The origin of this receptor is a man aged 18 to 35 with type 2 diabetes. Sequencing input: peripheral blood mononuclear cells (PBMCs). The chain combines TRBV10-2 with TRBJ1-2, with TRBD1 as a possible D gene (5 bases). CDR3 amino acids: CASSGLSRVSKSYGYTF. CDR3 nucleotide sequence: TGCGCCAGCAGTGGGCTCAGCAGGGTATCCAAGAGCTATGGCTACACCTTC.